This entry concerns a single T cell receptor (beta chain). This sample is part of a study of blood T cell repertoires in COVID-19. Study information: Samples of COVID-19 (acute and convalescent) were obtained from the United States, Italy and Spain. T cells, B-cell-depleted T cells, or PBMCs provided the cDNA or gDNA that served as material.

V trimming: 6 bases; J trimming: 2 bases; junction bases outside the gene matches: 3. The CDR3 runs 14 residues. Germline V gene data show CDR1 as MNHEY and CDR2 as SVGAGI. Authors' methods: For nucleated cells, counts were estimated from reference gene primer amplification. The table came from immunoSEQ multiplex PCR; TCRdb's copy has only in-frame clones and leaves some out. That table supplies the V and J calls and clone size; D and trimming were determined from the DNA. The sample includes approximately 100,000 clones, approximately 87% of them seen just once. Material for sequencing was peripheral blood. The gene calls are TRBV6-5 and TRBJ1-5; TRBD1 agrees at 8 bases. The origin of this receptor is a woman aged 25 to 45 with acute or convalescent COVID-19. CDR3 sequence reads: CASRGQGGNQPQHF. DNA of the CDR3: TGTGCCAGCAGAGGACAGGGTGGCAATCAGCCCCAGCATTTT.